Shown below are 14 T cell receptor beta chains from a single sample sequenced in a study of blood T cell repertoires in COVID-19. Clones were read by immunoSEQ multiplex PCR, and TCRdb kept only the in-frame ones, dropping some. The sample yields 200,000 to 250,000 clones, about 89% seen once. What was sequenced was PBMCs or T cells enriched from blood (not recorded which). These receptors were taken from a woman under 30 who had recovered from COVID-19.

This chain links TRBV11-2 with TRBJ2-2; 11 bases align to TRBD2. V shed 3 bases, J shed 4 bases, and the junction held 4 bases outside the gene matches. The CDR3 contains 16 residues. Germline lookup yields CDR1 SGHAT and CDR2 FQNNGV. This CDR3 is CASSLGTSGFTGELFF. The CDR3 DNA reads TGTGCCAGCAGCTTGGGGACTAGCGGATTCACCGGGGAGCTGTTTTTT.

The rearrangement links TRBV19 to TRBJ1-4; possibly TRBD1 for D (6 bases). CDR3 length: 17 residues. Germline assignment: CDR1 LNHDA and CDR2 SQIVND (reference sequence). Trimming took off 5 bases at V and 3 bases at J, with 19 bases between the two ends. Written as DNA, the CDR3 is TGTGCCAGTAGTCAGAATACAGGGATTCGCGCTAATGAAAAACTGTTTTTT. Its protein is CASSQNTGIRANEKLFF.

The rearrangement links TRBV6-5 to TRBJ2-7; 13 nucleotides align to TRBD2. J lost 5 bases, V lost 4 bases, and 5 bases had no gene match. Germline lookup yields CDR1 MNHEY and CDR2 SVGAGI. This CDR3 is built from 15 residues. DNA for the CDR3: TGTGCCAGCAGTTGGGGACTAGCGGGATCGGACGAGCAGTACTTC. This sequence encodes CASSWGLAGSDEQYF.

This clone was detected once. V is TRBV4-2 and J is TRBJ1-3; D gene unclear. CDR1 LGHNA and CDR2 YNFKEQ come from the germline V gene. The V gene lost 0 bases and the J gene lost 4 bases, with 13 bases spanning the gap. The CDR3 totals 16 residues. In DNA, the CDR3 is TGTGCCAGCAGCCAAGATCTTTACGCGGGGGGAAACACCATATATTTT. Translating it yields CASSQDLYAGGNTIYF.

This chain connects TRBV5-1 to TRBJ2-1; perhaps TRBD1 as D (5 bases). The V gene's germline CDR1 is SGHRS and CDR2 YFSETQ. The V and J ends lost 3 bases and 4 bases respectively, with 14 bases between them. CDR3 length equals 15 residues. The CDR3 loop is CASSSSGSPYNEQFF. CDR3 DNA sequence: TGCGCCAGCAGCTCATCAGGGTCCCCGTACAATGAGCAGTTCTTC.

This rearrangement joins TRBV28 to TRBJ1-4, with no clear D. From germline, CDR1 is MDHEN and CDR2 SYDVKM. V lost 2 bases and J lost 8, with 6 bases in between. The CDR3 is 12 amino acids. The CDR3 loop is CASSLDWEKLFF. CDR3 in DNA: TGTGCCAGCAGTTTAGACTGGGAAAAACTGTTTTTT. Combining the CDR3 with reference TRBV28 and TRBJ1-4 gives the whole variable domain DVKVTQSSRYLVKRTGEKVFLECVQDMDHENMFWYRQDPGLGLRLIYFSYDVKMKEKGDIPEGYSVSREKKERFSLILESASTNQTSMYLCASSLDWEKLFFGSGTQLSVL.

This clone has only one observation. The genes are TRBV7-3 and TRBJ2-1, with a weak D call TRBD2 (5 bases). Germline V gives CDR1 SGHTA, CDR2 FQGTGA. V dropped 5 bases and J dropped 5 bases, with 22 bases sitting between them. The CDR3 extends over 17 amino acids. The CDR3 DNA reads TGTGCCAGCAGCCGTTGGGGTTCTCCGGGGTACGACAATGAGCAGTTCTTC. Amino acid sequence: CASSRWGSPGYDNEQFF.

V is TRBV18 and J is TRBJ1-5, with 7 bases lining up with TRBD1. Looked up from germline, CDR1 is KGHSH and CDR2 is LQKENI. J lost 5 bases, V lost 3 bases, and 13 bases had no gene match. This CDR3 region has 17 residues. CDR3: CASSPYHRGIRDQPQHF. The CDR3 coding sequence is TGTGCCAGCTCACCTTATCACAGGGGAATAAGGGATCAGCCCCAGCATTTT.

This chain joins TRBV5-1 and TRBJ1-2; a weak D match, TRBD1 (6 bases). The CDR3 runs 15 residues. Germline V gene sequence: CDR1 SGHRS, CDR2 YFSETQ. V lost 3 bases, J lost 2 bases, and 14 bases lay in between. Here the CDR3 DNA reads TGCGCCAGCAGCTGGGGGCGAGGGCAGAACTATGGCTACACCTTC. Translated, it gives CASSWGRGQNYGYTF. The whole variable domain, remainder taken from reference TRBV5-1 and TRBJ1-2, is KAGVTQTPRYLIKTRGQQVTLSCSPISGHRSVSWYQQTPGQGLQFLFEYFSETQRNKGNFPGRFSGRQFSNSRSEMNVSTLELGDSALYLCASSWGRGQNYGYTFGSGTRLTVV.

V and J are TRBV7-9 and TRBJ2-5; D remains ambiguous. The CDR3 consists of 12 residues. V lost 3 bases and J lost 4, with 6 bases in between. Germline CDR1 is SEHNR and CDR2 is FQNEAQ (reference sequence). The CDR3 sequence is CASSFQAETQYF. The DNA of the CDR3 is TGTGCCAGCAGCTTTCAGGCAGAGACCCAGTACTTC.

CDR3 nucleotide sequence: TGTGCCAGCAGCGAGACAGGGAAAGGGATGAACACTGAAGCTTTCTTT. Protein: CASSETGKGMNTEAFF. The chain carries TRBV2 and TRBJ1-1; 7 bases fit TRBD1. The germline V gene encodes CDR1 SNHLY and CDR2 FYNNEI. J lost 0 bases, V lost 6 bases, and 10 bases had no gene match. The length of the CDR3 is 16 residues.

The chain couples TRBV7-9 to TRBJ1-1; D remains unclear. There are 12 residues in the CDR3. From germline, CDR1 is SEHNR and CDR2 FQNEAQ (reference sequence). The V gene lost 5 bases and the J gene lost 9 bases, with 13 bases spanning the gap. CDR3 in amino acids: CASSVPGYQAFF. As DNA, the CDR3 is TGTGCCAGCAGCGTTCCGGGTTACCAAGCTTTCTTT.

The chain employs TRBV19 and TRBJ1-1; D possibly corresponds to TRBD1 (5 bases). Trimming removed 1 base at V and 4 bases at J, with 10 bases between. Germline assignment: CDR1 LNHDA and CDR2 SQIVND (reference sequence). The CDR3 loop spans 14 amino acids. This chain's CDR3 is CASSIAGAGTEAFF. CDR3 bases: TGTGCCAGTAGTATAGCTGGGGCCGGCACTGAAGCTTTCTTT.

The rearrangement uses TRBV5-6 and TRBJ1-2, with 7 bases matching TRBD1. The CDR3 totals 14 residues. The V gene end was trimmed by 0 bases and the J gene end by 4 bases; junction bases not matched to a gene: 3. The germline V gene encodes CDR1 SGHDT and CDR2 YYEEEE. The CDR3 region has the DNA TGTGCCAGCAGCTTGGCGGGACAGAGCTATGGCTACACCTTC. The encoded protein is CASSLAGQSYGYTF.